This passage covers 24 T cell receptor beta chains from one sample sequenced in a study of sequential checkpoint blockade in melanoma. Assay used: immunoSEQ multiplex PCR; TCRdb lists only in-frame clones, some missing. The table records roughly 12,000 clones, roughly 65% of them present only once. Stated treatment: randomized to nivolumab then ipilimumab (arm A) or the reverse (arm B). The sequenced sample was CD8+ T cells sorted from blood (inferred from file names), obtained from a patient given nivolumab and ipilimumab in sequence. Receptors were obtained from a human donor with melanoma.

The rearrangement links TRBV7-6 to TRBJ2-7; unclear D gene. The germline gives CDR1 SGHVS, CDR2 FNYEAQ. The CDR3 spans 13 residues. The V end was cut by 5 bases, the J end by 4 bases, with 12 bases between. The CDR3 reads CASSPDGSYEQYF. Here the CDR3 DNA reads TGTGCCAGCAGCCCCGATGGCAGTTACGAGCAGTACTTC.

The gene calls are TRBV5-1 and TRBJ2-2; 7 nucleotides line up with TRBD2. CDR1 is SGHRS, CDR2 YFSETQ, per germline. This CDR3 region has 13 residues. The J segment lost 6 bases and the V segment lost 6 bases, leaving 5 bases of the junction unmatched. DNA for the CDR3: TGCGCCAGCACCTCTGGGGGGGCCGGGGAGCTGTTTTTT. It specifies CASTSGGAGELFF.

The chain combines TRBV30 with TRBJ2-4; 9 nucleotides align to TRBD1. V trimming: 5 bases; J trimming: 10 bases; junction bases outside the gene matches: 6. This CDR3 comprises 12 residues. Germline-derived CDR1 and CDR2 are GTSNPN and SVGIG (reference sequence). CDR3 bases: TGTGCCTGGCAACGACAGGGGGGAATTCAGTACTTC. It yields the protein CAWQRQGGIQYF.

The chain uses TRBV28 and TRBJ1-5, with a weak D call TRBD1 (5 bases). Germline CDR1 reads MDHEN; CDR2 reads SYDVKM. The V end was cut by 6 bases, the J end by 5 bases, with 14 bases between. The CDR3 totals 14 residues. The CDR3 spells CASREGWGDQPQHF. In nucleotides, the CDR3 is TGTGCCAGCAGGGAAGGGTGGGGGGATCAGCCCCAGCATTTT.

In DNA form, the CDR3 reads TGCGCCAGCAGTTTCCGACCGGGCGAGCAGTACTTC. It translates to CASSFRPGEQYF. The rearrangement uses TRBV5-1 and TRBJ2-7, with unresolved D. Germline assignment: CDR1 SGHRS and CDR2 YFSETQ. The V and J ends lost 5 bases and 6 bases respectively, with 12 bases between them. The CDR3 extends over 12 amino acids.

This chain uses TRBV19 with TRBJ2-3, with D hard to call. Germline values: CDR1 LNHDA, CDR2 SQIVND (reference sequence). V was trimmed by 5 bases and J by 6 bases, leaving 9 bases between them. The CDR3 runs 12 residues. CDR3 sequence: CASSLSWDTQYF. DNA for the CDR3: TGTGCCAGTAGTCTCAGTTGGGATACGCAGTATTTT. Full variable domain (remainder filled in from reference TRBV19 and TRBJ2-3): DGGITQSPKYLFRKEGQNVTLSCEQNLNHDAMYWYRQDPGQGLRLIYYSQIVNDFQKGDIAEGYSVSREKKESFPLTVTSAQKNPTAFYLCASSLSWDTQYFGPGTRLTVL.

This clone has only a few counts. J is TRBJ2-1 and V is TRBV6-4; 7 positions match TRBD2. Germline V CDR1 and CDR2: MRHNA, SNTAGT. The CDR3 contains 15 residues. V lost 4 bases and J lost 8; bases outside the gene matches: 11. The CDR3 DNA reads TGTGCCAGCAGTGCCCCCGGGGGGATACTCCATGAGCAGTTCTTC. Encoded protein: CASSAPGGILHEQFF.

The CDR3: CASSPSSGANVLTF. CDR3 in DNA: TGTGCCAGCAGCCCGTCCTCTGGGGCCAACGTCCTGACTTTC. V usage is TRBV4-2 and J usage is TRBJ2-6; no clear D gene. The V and J ends lost 4 bases and 0 bases respectively, with 4 bases between them. The CDR3 is made up of 14 amino acids. CDR1 is LGHNA and CDR2 is YNFKEQ in the germline V gene.

The chain combines TRBV7-2 with TRBJ2-2, with D possibly matching TRBD1 (5 bases). The V gene's germline CDR1 is SGHTA and CDR2 FQGNSA. The ends were cut back, 5 bases at V and 7 bases at J, with 11 bases in the middle. The CDR3 totals 13 residues. As DNA, the CDR3 is TGTGCCAGCAGCCACCAGGGTAGCGGGGAGCTGTTTTTT. It specifies CASSHQGSGELFF.

The V call is TRBV4-1, the J call TRBJ2-5; D gene ambiguous. There are 14 residues in the CDR3. Trimming cost V 1 base and J 5 bases, with 11 bases left between them. The germline V gene encodes CDR1 MGHRA and CDR2 YSYEKL. The CDR3 is CASSQGQASETQYF. The CDR3 nucleotides read TGCGCCAGCAGCCAAGGTCAGGCTTCGGAGACCCAGTACTTC.

This clone was recorded a few times. This rearrangement joins TRBV7-6 to TRBJ2-1, with 8 bases fitting TRBD2. Germline CDR1 reads SGHVS; CDR2 reads FNYEAQ. The CDR3 spans 16 residues. After removal of 1 base from V and 3 bases from J, the junction contained 5 bases not matched to a gene. CDR3: CASSLGSGDFYNEQFF. CDR3 in DNA: TGTGCCAGCAGCTTAGGTAGCGGGGACTTCTACAATGAGCAGTTCTTC.

The chain has TRBV6-1 and TRBJ2-2, with 10 bases identical to TRBD2. The CDR3 is 15 residues long. V shed 8 bases, J shed 5 bases, and the junction held 8 bases outside the gene matches. CDR1 is MNHNS and CDR2 is SASEGT in the germline V gene. CDR3 DNA sequence: TGTGCCAGCCTAAGCGGGGGGGCCAGGACCGGGGAGCTGTTTTTT. Its translation is CASLSGGARTGELFF.

The chain carries TRBV12-2 and TRBJ1-4. TRBV12-2 has pseudogene status. There are 23 residues in the CDR3. The CDR3 DNA sequence: TGTGCAAGTCGCTTCCCAGAGGGAAATATAGGAGGTGACAATTCTGCAACTAATGAAAAACTGTTTTTT. Its translation: CASRFPEGNIGGDNSATNEKLFF.

The chain employs TRBV19 and TRBJ2-1; D is unresolved. Germline values: CDR1 LNHDA, CDR2 SQIVND (reference sequence). The CDR3 contains 14 residues. Trimming removed 7 bases at V and 4 bases at J, with 14 bases between. The DNA of the CDR3 is TGTGCCAGTACCCAAGAGGCCCCTTACAATGAGCAGTTCTTC. It encodes CASTQEAPYNEQFF.

With respect to this clone: This likely came from a read error, as a far larger clone is one base away. The chain employs TRBV5-5 and TRBJ1-5; TRBD1 aligns across 10 bases. The ends lost 2 bases at V and 2 bases at J; junction bases unmatched: 1. The CDR3 is 15 amino acids. Germline V gene data show CDR1 as SGHKS and CDR2 as YYEKEE (reference sequence). The CDR3 loop reads CASSFGTGGNQPQHF. The CDR3 coding sequence is TGTGCCAGCAGCTTCGGGACAGGGGGCAATCAGCCCCAGCATTTT.

This rearrangement joins TRBV11-2 to TRBJ2-5, with 7 bases that match TRBD2. The end of the DNA fits TRBJ2-7 better, so the J call may be wrong. The CDR3 sequence is 13 residues long. The V gene's germline CDR1 is SGHAT and CDR2 FQNNGV. Here the CDR3 reads CASRVAGAYEQYF. CDR3 in DNA: TGTGCCAGCAGAGTGGCGGGAGCCTACGAGCAGTACTTC.

In this sample, this clone turned up a few times. The chain recombines TRBV1 with TRBJ2-7; TRBD2, the table's D call, lacks a check against the DNA. TRBV1 counts as a pseudogene. The CDR3 extends over 16 amino acids. CDR3 protein: CTSSQDRLAGALEQYF. In DNA, the CDR3 is TGCACCAGCAGCCAGGATAGACTAGCGGGAGCTCTCGAGCAGTACTTC.

CDR3 region: CASRLSSGANVLTF. CDR3 coding DNA: TGTGCCAGTAGACTCAGCTCTGGGGCCAACGTCCTGACTTTC. The rearrangement links TRBV27 to TRBJ2-6; D not resolved. The V end lost 9 bases, the J end lost 0 bases, and 9 bases lay between the germline ends. The germline gives CDR1 MNHEY, CDR2 SMNVEV (reference sequence). The CDR3 consists of 14 residues.

CDR3 loop: CASSQVDREADTQYF. The CDR3 DNA is TGCGCCAGCAGCCAAGTCGACCGTGAGGCAGATACGCAGTATTTT. The chain has TRBV4-1 and TRBJ2-3; the D is unclear. Trimming stripped 1 base from V and 4 bases from J, with 12 bases between. Germline V gives CDR1 MGHRA, CDR2 YSYEKL. CDR3 length: 15 amino acids.

The chain couples TRBV29-1 to TRBJ2-1; D may be TRBD2 (5 bases). This CDR3 has 17 amino acids. With 3 bases removed from V and 2 bases from J, the gap between germline ends came to 20 bases. Per the germline V gene, CDR1 is SQVTM and CDR2 is ANQGSEA. The CDR3 reads CSVDSYSTRFPYNEQFF. The DNA of the CDR3 is TGCAGCGTTGACTCTTACTCCACTAGATTCCCCTACAATGAGCAGTTCTTC.

V usage is TRBV27 and J usage is TRBJ1-2; D remains ambiguous. The germline CDR1 and CDR2 sequences are MNHEY and SMNVEV (reference sequence). The ends were cut back, 6 bases at V and 9 bases at J, with 17 bases in the middle. The CDR3 loop spans 13 amino acids. The chain's CDR3 is CASRMEVGGSYTF. CDR3 nucleotides: TGTGCCAGCAGGATGGAGGTTGGAGGAAGCTACACCTTC.

The count of this clone is one. This chain links TRBV10-2 with TRBJ2-7; 7 nucleotides line up with TRBD2. The CDR3 consists of 14 residues. After removal of 4 bases from V and 2 bases from J, the junction contained 5 bases not matched to a gene. Germline CDR1 and CDR2: WSHSY and SAAADI. Here the CDR3 reads CASSATSAAYEQYF. The CDR3 DNA is TGCGCCAGCAGTGCAACTAGCGCAGCCTACGAGCAGTACTTC.

The J gene is TRBJ1-1, the V gene TRBV29-1, with 9 nucleotides matching TRBD1. Germline-derived CDR1 and CDR2 are SQVTM and ANQGSEA. This CDR3 spans 12 amino acids. V lost 6 bases, J lost 5 bases, and 4 bases stayed unmatched. The CDR3 loop reads CSVTGGRTEAFF. CDR3 bases: TGCAGCGTAACAGGGGGCCGGACTGAAGCTTTCTTT.

The J gene is TRBJ2-7, the V gene TRBV14, with 13 bases fitting TRBD2. The CDR3 runs to 16 residues. J was trimmed by 3 bases and V by 3 bases; bases with no gene match: 5. Germline loops: CDR1 SGHDN, CDR2 FVKESK. CDR3 sequence: CASSHRLAGGYYEQYF. The CDR3, as DNA: TGTGCCAGCAGCCATAGACTAGCGGGAGGTTACTACGAGCAGTACTTC. The full variable domain, rest sourced from reference TRBV14 and TRBJ2-7, is EAGVTQFPSHSVIEKGQTVTLRCDPISGHDNLYWYRRVMGKEIKFLLHFVKESKQDESGMPNNRFLAERTGGTYSTLKVQPAELEDSGVYFCASSHRLAGGYYEQYFGPGTRLTVT.